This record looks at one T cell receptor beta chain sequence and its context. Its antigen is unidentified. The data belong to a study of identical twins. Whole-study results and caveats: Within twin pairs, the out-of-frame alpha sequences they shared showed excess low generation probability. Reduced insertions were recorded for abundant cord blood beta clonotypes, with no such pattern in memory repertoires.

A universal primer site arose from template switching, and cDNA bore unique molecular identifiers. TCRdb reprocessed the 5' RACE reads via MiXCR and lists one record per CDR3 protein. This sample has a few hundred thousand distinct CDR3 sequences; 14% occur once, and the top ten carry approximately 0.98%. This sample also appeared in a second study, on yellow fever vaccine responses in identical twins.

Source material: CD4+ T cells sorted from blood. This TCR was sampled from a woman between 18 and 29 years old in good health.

The CDR3 spells CASSPIFPGLAGVRVETQYF. The CDR3 DNA follows: TGCGCCAGCAGCCCCATATTCCCGGGACTAGCGGGAGTTCGAGTAGAGACCCAGTACTTC. The chain carries TRBV5-1 and TRBJ2-5; 14 bases are shared with TRBD2. Per germline, CDR1 SGHRS and CDR2 YFSETQ. V shed 4 bases and J 4 bases; nucleotides not matched to a gene: 18. The CDR3 has 20 residues.